This TCR beta chain was obtained from a study of immune heterogeneity within non-small cell lung tumors. The study's findings and limits: Between one patient and another, high-frequency T-cell receptor beta clonotypes were largely distinct. While identical dominant CDR3 beta clonotypes recurred across tumor sites within a patient, high-frequency clones unique to individual sites also appeared.

Bulk tumor genomic DNA (600 ng per sample) served as template. Surgical sampling yielded several biopsies per primary tumor (spaced far apart). Samples came from untreated patients having curative surgery for newly diagnosed non-small cell lung cancer. The CDR3 is 16 residues long. From germline, CDR1 is SGHRS and CDR2 YFSETQ. Amplification of the TCR beta CDR3 was achieved through multiplex PCR with 32 V and 13 J primers. One entry per CDR3 protein results from TCRdb running MiXCR on the multiplex PCR reads. The sample includes about 15,000 distinct CDR3 sequences, over 25% of them seen just once. As for this clonotype: Its matching antigen is unknown. One end of the junction does not line up with germline, which may come from a read error.

Specimen: lung tumor tissue. This TCR was sampled from a man aged 35-49 years with non-small cell lung cancer. The J gene is TRBJ2-1, the V gene TRBV5-1, with D possibly called TRBD1 or TRBD2 (6 bases each). Here the CDR3 DNA reads TGCGTCAGCAGCAGGGGATCAGCGGGCACCTACAATGAGCAGTTCTTC. Protein sequence: CVSSRGSAGTYNEQFF.